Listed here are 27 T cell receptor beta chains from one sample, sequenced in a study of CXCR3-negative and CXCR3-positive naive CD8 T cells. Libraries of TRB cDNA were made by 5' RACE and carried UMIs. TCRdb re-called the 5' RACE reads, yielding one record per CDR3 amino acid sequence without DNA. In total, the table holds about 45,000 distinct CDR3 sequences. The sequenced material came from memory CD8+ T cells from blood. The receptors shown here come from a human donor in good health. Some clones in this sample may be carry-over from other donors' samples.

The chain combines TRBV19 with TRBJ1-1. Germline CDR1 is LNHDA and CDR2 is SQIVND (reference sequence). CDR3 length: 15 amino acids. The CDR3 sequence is CASSIGRGLNTEAFF.

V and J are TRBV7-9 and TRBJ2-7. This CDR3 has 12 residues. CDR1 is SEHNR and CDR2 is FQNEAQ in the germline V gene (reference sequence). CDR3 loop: CASTDGTYEQYF.

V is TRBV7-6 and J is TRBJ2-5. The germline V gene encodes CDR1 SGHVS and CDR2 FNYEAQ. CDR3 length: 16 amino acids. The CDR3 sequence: CASSLASARDQETQYF.

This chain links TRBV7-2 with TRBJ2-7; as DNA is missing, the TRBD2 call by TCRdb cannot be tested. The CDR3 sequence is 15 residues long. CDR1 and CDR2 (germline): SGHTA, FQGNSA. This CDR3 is CASSSLAGGPNEQYF.

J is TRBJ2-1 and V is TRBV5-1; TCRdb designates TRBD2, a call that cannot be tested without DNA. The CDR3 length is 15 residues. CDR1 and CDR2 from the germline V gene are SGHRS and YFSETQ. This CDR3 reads CASSLGGLALDEQFF.

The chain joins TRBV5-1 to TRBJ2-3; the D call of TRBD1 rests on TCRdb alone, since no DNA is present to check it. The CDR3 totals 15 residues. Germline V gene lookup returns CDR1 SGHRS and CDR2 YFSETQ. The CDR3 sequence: CASSLDRGTTDTQYF.

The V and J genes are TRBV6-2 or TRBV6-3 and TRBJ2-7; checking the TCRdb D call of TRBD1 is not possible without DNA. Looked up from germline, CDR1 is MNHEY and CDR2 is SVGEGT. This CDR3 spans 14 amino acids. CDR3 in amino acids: CASSYSETAYEQYF.

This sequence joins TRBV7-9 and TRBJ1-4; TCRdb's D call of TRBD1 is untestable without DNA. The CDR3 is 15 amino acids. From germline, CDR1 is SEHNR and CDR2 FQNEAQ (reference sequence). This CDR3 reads CASSLAGGVNEKLFF.

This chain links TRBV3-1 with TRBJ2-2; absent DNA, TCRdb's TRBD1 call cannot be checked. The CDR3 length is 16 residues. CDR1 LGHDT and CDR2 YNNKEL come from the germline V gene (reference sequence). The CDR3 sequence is CASSQEGGQNTGELFF. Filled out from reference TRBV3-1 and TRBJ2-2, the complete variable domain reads DTAVSQTPKYLVTQMGNDKSIKCEQNLGHDTMYWYKQDSKKFLKIMFSYNNKELIINETVPNRFSPKSPDKAHLNLHINSLELGDSAVYFCASSQEGGQNTGELFFGEGSRLTVL.

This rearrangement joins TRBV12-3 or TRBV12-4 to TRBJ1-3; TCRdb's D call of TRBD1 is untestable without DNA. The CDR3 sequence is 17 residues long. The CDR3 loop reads CASSPRHGAHSGNTIYF.

The CDR3: CASSPPGSSYNEQFF. The chain couples TRBV7-9 to TRBJ2-1; TCRdb names TRBD1, which stays unverified in the absence of DNA. The CDR3 spans 15 residues. The germline V gene has CDR1 SEHNR and CDR2 FQNEAQ (reference sequence).

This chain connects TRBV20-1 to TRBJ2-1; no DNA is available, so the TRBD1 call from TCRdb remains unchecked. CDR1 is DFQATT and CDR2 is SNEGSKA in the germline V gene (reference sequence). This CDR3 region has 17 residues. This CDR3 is CSARVPAWGNDYNEQFF.

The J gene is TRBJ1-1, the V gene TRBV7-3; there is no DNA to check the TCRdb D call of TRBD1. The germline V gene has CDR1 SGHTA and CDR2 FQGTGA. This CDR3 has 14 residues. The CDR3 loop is CASSPSLGGTEAFF.

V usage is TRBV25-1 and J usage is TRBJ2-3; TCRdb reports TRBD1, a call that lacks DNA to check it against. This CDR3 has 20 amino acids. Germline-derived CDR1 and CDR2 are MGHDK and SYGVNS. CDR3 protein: CASSGAFGGGGTVSTDTQYF.

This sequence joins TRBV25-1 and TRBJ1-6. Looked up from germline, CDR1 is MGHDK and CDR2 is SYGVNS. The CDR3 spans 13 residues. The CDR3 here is CASSGLEYLTLHF.

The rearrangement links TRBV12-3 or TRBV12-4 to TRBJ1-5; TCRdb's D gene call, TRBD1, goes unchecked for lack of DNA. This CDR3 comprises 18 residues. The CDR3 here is CASSPLGGGLYSNQPQHF.

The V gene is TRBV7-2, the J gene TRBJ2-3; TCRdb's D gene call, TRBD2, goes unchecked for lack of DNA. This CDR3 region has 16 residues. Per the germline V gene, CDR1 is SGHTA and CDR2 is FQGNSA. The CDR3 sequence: CASSPVAGGVTDTQYF.

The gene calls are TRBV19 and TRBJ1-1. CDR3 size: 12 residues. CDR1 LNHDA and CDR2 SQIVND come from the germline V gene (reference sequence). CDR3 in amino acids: CASSQGNTEAFF.

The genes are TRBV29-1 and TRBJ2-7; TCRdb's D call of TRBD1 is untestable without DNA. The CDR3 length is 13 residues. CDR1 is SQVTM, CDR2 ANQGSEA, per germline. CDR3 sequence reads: CSAIEGVLYEQYF.

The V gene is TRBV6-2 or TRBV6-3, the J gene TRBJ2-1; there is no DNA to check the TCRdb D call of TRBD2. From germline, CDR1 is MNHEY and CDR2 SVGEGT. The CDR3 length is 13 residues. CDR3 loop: CASSPVRGHEQFF.

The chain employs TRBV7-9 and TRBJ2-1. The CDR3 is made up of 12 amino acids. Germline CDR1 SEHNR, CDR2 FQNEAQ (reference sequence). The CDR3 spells CASSPRYNEQFF.

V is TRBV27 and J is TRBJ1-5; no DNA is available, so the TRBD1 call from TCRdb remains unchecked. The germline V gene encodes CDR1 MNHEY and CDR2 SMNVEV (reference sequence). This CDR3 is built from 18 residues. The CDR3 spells CASSPSGPGASGNQPQHF.

The CDR3 sequence: CASSPPSDRVNNEQFF. The chain links TRBV7-9 to TRBJ2-1; TCRdb selects TRBD1, and the lack of DNA leaves this call unchecked. The germline CDR1 and CDR2 sequences are SEHNR and FQNEAQ (reference sequence). The CDR3 consists of 16 residues.

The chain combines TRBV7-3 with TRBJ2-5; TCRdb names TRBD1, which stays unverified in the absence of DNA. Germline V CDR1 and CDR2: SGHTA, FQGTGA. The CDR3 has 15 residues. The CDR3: CASSLGTGLQETQYF.

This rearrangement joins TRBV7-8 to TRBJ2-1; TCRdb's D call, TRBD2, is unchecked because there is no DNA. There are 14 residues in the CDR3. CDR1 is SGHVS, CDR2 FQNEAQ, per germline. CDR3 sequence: CASRGSGAYNEQFF.

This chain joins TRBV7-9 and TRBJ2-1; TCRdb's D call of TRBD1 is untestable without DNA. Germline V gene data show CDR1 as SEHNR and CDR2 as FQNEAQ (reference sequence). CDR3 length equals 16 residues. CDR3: CASSIHRDRYTNEQFF.

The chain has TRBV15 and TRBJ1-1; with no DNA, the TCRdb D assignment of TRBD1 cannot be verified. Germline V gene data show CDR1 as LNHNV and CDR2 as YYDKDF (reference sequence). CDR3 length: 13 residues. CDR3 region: CATSRGAGTEAFF.